This entry concerns a single TCR beta chain. Germline V gene data show CDR1 as MNHNS and CDR2 as SASEGT. V lost 6 bases and J lost 0; bases outside the gene matches: 3. The CDR3 has 14 residues. Researchers ran the PCR with 60 Vbeta and 13 Jbeta primers. The data were produced by immunoSEQ multiplex PCR, yet TCRdb's version contains in-frame clones alone and is incomplete. The data hold around 200,000 clones, with approximately 80% observed a single time. The sample comes from a study of cytomegalovirus exposure and HLA in healthy donors. Study details: In a previous analysis, approximately 110 million unique TCR beta sequences were found from roughly 180 million T cells.

The specimen was PBMCs. This sequence was found in a girl between 5 and 17 years old in good health and CMV-seronegative. The chain is built from TRBV6-1 and TRBJ2-7; 9 nucleotides line up with TRBD2. The CDR3 sequence: CASRVAGDSYEQYF. The CDR3 region has the DNA TGTGCCAGCAGAGTAGCGGGGGACTCCTACGAGCAGTACTTC.